The 10 T cell receptor beta chains given below trace back to one sample, sequenced in a study of CD8 T cells in ankylosing spondylitis. Study results and limitations: There was a TCR beta motif, made of several highly homologous variants, that appeared characteristic of ankylosing spondylitis blood.

The antigens these receptors bind are not known. Each CDR3 protein gets one entry after TCRdb re-called the 5' RACE reads with MiXCR. The repertoire consists of a few hundred thousand distinct CDR3 sequences, with roughly 8% occurring once and the leading ten covering approximately 15%. The sample comprised blood, either unsorted or a sorted T cell fraction (not recorded which). The receptors here all came from a male donor with ankylosing spondylitis.

The genes are TRBV6-1 and TRBJ2-2; D is perhaps TRBD1 (5 bases). The germline CDR1 and CDR2 sequences are MNHNS and SASEGT. Trimming removed 6 bases from V and 6 bases from J, with 17 bases in between. The CDR3 has 15 amino acids. CDR3 DNA sequence: TGTGCCAGCAGCCCCATCCAGGGTCGGGCCGGGGAGCTGTTTTTT. Translated: CASSPIQGRAGELFF.

This clonotype was picked up many times. The chain has TRBV11-2 and TRBJ1-1; D ambiguous. The CDR3 is 14 amino acids. Germline V gene lookup returns CDR1 SGHAT and CDR2 FQNNGV. V was trimmed by 0 bases and J by 0 bases, leaving 5 bases between them. The CDR3 loop reads CASSLDSVNTEAFF. The CDR3 DNA reads as TGTGCCAGCAGCTTAGATTCTGTGAACACTGAAGCTTTCTTT.

This clonotype came up a few times. The rearrangement uses TRBV28 and TRBJ2-7; possibly TRBD1 for D (5 bases). Looked up from germline, CDR1 is MDHEN and CDR2 is SYDVKM. Trimming stripped 5 bases from V and 1 base from J, with 18 bases between. This CDR3 is built from 16 residues. The CDR3 sequence is CASSLSVAGSSYEQYF. CDR3 DNA: TGTGCCAGCAGTCTCTCCGTCGCAGGGTCTTCCTACGAGCAGTACTTC.

This clonotype turned up a few times. The rearrangement joins TRBV9 to TRBJ2-2; no reliable D call. This CDR3 is built from 11 residues. Germline CDR1 is SGDLS and CDR2 is YYNGEE. V gave up 6 bases and J gave up 8 bases, with 8 bases separating them. The CDR3 loop reads CASTLGGELFF. CDR3 in DNA: TGTGCCAGCACCCTTGGGGGGGAGCTGTTTTTT.

This clonotype has at least ten counts. The chain links TRBV7-9 to TRBJ1-5; D not resolved. This CDR3 region has 14 residues. The V and J ends lost 5 bases and 2 bases respectively, with 10 bases between them. The germline gives CDR1 SEHNR, CDR2 FQNEAQ (reference sequence). CDR3 residues: CASSPAGGNQPQHF. The CDR3 coding sequence is TGTGCCAGCAGCCCGGCAGGTGGCAATCAGCCCCAGCATTTT. Supplemented by reference TRBV7-9 and TRBJ1-5, the full variable domain reads DTGVSQNPRHKITKRGQNVTFRCDPISEHNRLYWYRQTLGQGPEFLTYFQNEAQLEKSRLLSDRFSAERPKGSFSTLEIQRTEQGDSAMYLCASSPAGGNQPQHFGDGTRLSIL.

V gene TRBV6-2 or TRBV6-3 combines with J gene TRBJ2-7, with D maybe TRBD2 (6 bases). Trimming cost V 6 bases and J 10 bases, with 16 bases left between them. This CDR3 is 12 amino acids long. The germline gives CDR1 MNHEY, CDR2 SVGEGT. CDR3 DNA: TGTGCCAGCAGCCAAGGAGGGCCCCGCCAGTACTTC. This sequence encodes CASSQGGPRQYF.

This clonotype was seen at least ten times. The chain joins TRBV7-9 to TRBJ1-3, with D unclear. CDR1 is SEHNR and CDR2 is FQNEAQ in the germline V gene (reference sequence). Trimming removed 4 bases at V and 0 bases at J, with 10 bases between. The length of the CDR3 is 15 residues. CDR3: CASSSLVSSGNTIYF. CDR3 coding DNA: TGTGCCAGCAGCTCCCTCGTCTCCTCTGGAAACACCATATATTTT.

This clonotype appeared a few times. The chain links TRBV7-2 to TRBJ2-7, with D possibly matching TRBD2 (6 bases). CDR3 length: 16 amino acids. CDR1 and CDR2 from the germline V gene are SGHTA and FQGNSA. V was pared by 6 bases and J by 5 bases, with 23 bases between. The CDR3 sequence: CASRDPLRGGNHEQYF. The CDR3 DNA follows: TGTGCCAGCAGGGACCCTTTGCGGGGAGGTAACCACGAGCAGTACTTC.

CDR3 sequence (DNA): TGTGCCAGCAGTCGCACACAATCACTAGCCAAAAACATTCAGTACTTC. Amino acids: CASSRTQSLAKNIQYF. The chain combines TRBV28 with TRBJ2-4, with unresolved D. The CDR3 sequence is 16 residues long. Deletions cut 5 bases from V and 0 bases from J, with 14 bases between. CDR1 is MDHEN, CDR2 SYDVKM, per germline.

The chain carries TRBV5-1 and TRBJ1-2, with 11 bases lining up with TRBD1. Germline CDR1 reads SGHRS; CDR2 reads YFSETQ. The trim removed 9 bases at V and 4 bases at J, leaving 11 bases unmatched. The CDR3 totals 15 residues. The CDR3 nucleotides are TGCGCCACCGCCGAATGGACAGGGGGCGGCTATGGCTACACCTTC. Its translation is CATAEWTGGGYGYTF. The full variable domain, with the rest looked up from reference TRBV5-1 and TRBJ1-2, is KAGVTQTPRYLIKTRGQQVTLSCSPISGHRSVSWYQQTPGQGLQFLFEYFSETQRNKGNFPGRFSGRQFSNSRSEMNVSTLELGDSALYLCATAEWTGGGYGYTFGSGTRLTVV.